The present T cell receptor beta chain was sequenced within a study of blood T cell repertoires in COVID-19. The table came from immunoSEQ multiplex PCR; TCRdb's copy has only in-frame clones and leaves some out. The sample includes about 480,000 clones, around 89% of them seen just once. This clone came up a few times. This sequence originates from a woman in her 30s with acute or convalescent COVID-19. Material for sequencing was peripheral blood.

CDR3 in amino acids: CASKETVAGYTF. DNA of the CDR3: TGTGCCAGCAAGGAGACAGTTGCTGGCTACACCTTC. The J gene is TRBJ1-2, the V gene TRBV28; D may be TRBD1 (5 bases). Germline V lookup: CDR1 MDHEN, CDR2 SYDVKM. Between the trimmed V and J ends, which lost 7 bases and 7 bases, there was a span of 13 bases. The CDR3 is 12 amino acids.